Listed here is a single T cell receptor beta chain. These data are taken from a study of blood T cell repertoires in COVID-19. The overall study: Donors in the United States, Italy and Spain gave samples during acute or convalescent COVID-19. PBMCs, B-cell-depleted T cells, or T cells were the source of the cDNA or gDNA that made up the material.

Seattle cases were enrolled at active infection and followed longitudinally. Germline trimming cut 7 bases from V and 4 bases from J; bases unmatched to any gene: 6. Germline V CDR1 and CDR2: LNHDA, SQIVND (reference sequence). The CDR3 extends over 14 amino acids. TCRdb's table, derived via immunoSEQ multiplex PCR, lists solely in-frame clones and lacks some. The repertoire has about 390,000 clones, around 87% of them found once; the top ten carry roughly 2.1%. Sequencing was carried out using peripheral blood. This sequence was found in a woman in her sixties or seventies with COVID-19, enrolled during active disease. The rearrangement joins TRBV19 to TRBJ1-4; 7 bases line up with TRBD1. CDR3: CASNPDRNNEKLFF. CDR3 DNA sequence: TGTGCCAGTAACCCGGACAGGAATAATGAAAAACTGTTTTTT.